The 22 T cell receptor beta chains below all came from one sample that was sequenced in a study of CD8 T cells in ankylosing spondylitis. MiXCR was run by TCRdb on the 5' RACE reads, yielding one entry per CDR3 protein. The table records approximately 340,000 distinct CDR3 sequences, under 15% of them present only once. The sequenced sample was blood, either unsorted or a sorted T cell fraction (not recorded which). The source of these receptors is a male donor with ankylosing spondylitis or in good health (not recorded which).

In this sample, this clonotype turned up a few times. The chain has TRBV7-9 and TRBJ2-2, with D perhaps matching TRBD1 (6 bases). Trimming removed 5 bases at V and 5 bases at J, with 12 bases between. The germline V gene encodes CDR1 SEHNR and CDR2 FQNEAQ (reference sequence). The CDR3 is 14 residues long. CDR3 sequence: CASSQAGETGELFF. CDR3 nucleotides: TGTGCCAGCAGCCAAGCAGGGGAGACCGGGGAGCTGTTTTTT.

In its sample, this clonotype was seen a few times. This sequence joins TRBV12-3 or TRBV12-4 and TRBJ2-2; no firm D call. The CDR3 contains 13 residues. The V gene lost 3 bases and the J gene lost 6 bases, with 8 bases spanning the gap. DNA of the CDR3: TGTGCCAGCAGTTTGCGTGAAGCCGGGGAGCTGTTTTTT. Protein: CASSLREAGELFF.

The table lists this clonotype with a few counts. The chain carries TRBV5-1 and TRBJ2-5; 8 bases are shared with TRBD1. The CDR3 consists of 14 residues. The J segment lost 2 bases and the V segment lost 4 bases, leaving 4 bases of the junction unmatched. Germline V gene lookup returns CDR1 SGHRS and CDR2 YFSETQ. DNA for the CDR3: TGCGCCAGCAGCCGCGGGACAGGACAAGAGACCCAGTACTTC. Translated: CASSRGTGQETQYF.

V gene TRBV20-1 combines with J gene TRBJ1-4, with a weak D call TRBD1 (5 bases). Germline assignment: CDR1 DFQATT and CDR2 SNEGSKA (reference sequence). Deletions cut 0 bases from V and 7 bases from J, with 15 bases between. The CDR3 covers 15 residues. CDR3: CSARDLEGRSEKLFF. Here the CDR3 DNA reads TGCAGTGCTAGAGATCTCGAGGGGAGGAGTGAAAAACTGTTTTTT.

The chain has TRBV10-3 and TRBJ1-2; tentatively, D is TRBD1 (5 bases). Trimming took off 4 bases at V and 7 bases at J, with 16 bases between the two ends. Germline CDR1 is ENHRY and CDR2 is SYGVKD. CDR3 length equals 14 residues. In DNA form, the CDR3 reads TGTGCCATCAGTGTCGTAGCGGGGCTCTCTGGCTACACCTTC. Translated: CAISVVAGLSGYTF.

The rearrangement links TRBV20-1 to TRBJ2-2; 8 bases match TRBD2. Germline values: CDR1 DFQATT, CDR2 SNEGSKA (reference sequence). V trimming: 6 bases; J trimming: 7 bases; junction bases outside the gene matches: 7. The CDR3 runs 13 residues. The CDR3 nucleotides read TGCAGTGCCCTGGGACTAGAGGACGGGGAGCTGTTTTTT. This translates into CSALGLEDGELFF.

The CDR3 DNA is TGTGCCAGTAGTATTGGGCAGGGGGCCTACAATGAGCAGTTCTTC. It yields the protein CASSIGQGAYNEQFF. The rearrangement joins TRBV19 to TRBJ2-1, with TRBD1 matching 7 bases. J lost 2 bases, V lost 3 bases, and 4 bases had no gene match. CDR1 and CDR2 from the germline V gene are LNHDA and SQIVND (reference sequence). The CDR3 totals 15 residues.

This CDR3 is CASSRSAGGETGELFF. The DNA of the CDR3 is TGCGCCAGCAGTCGTTCTGCGGGGGGAGAAACCGGGGAGCTGTTTTTT. The chain carries TRBV5-1 and TRBJ2-2; the match to TRBD2 covers 8 bases. Germline assignment: CDR1 SGHRS and CDR2 YFSETQ. The CDR3 totals 16 residues. V lost 5 bases, J lost 5 bases, and 11 bases stayed unmatched. Drawing the rest from reference TRBV5-1 and TRBJ2-2, the complete variable domain is KAGVTQTPRYLIKTRGQQVTLSCSPISGHRSVSWYQQTPGQGLQFLFEYFSETQRNKGNFPGRFSGRQFSNSRSEMNVSTLELGDSALYLCASSRSAGGETGELFFGEGSRLTVL.

The V call is TRBV2, the J call TRBJ2-1; maybe TRBD2 (6 bases). Germline assignment: CDR1 SNHLY and CDR2 FYNNEI. V was clipped by 7 bases and J by 9 bases, with 16 bases between them. This CDR3 region has 13 residues. The CDR3: CASTGGQAAEQFF. Here the CDR3 DNA reads TGTGCCAGCACCGGAGGGCAGGCAGCTGAGCAGTTCTTC.

This clonotype was seen a handful of times. This chain links TRBV5-1 with TRBJ1-2, with a weak D call TRBD1 (6 bases). Deletions cut 4 bases from V and 8 bases from J, with 18 bases between. CDR1 and CDR2 (germline): SGHRS, YFSETQ. The CDR3 runs to 14 residues. The CDR3 sequence: CASSPDSPLQGYTF. DNA of the CDR3: TGCGCCAGCAGCCCGGACAGCCCTTTGCAGGGCTACACCTTC.

This clonotype was seen at least ten times. The chain uses TRBV6-2 or TRBV6-3 and TRBJ2-7; 7 bases fit TRBD2. The CDR3 runs 16 residues. CDR1 is MNHEY, CDR2 SVGEGT, per germline. J was trimmed by 4 bases and V by 7 bases; bases with no gene match: 16. The CDR3 region has the DNA TGTGCCAGCACTCCAAATGGAATAGCGGGCCATTACGAGCAGTACTTC. This codes for CASTPNGIAGHYEQYF.

There are many counts of this clonotype. The rearrangement joins TRBV12-3 or TRBV12-4 to TRBJ2-1; D assignment may be TRBD1 or TRBD2 (6 bases each). Trimming cost V 2 bases and J 8 bases, with 13 bases left between them. The CDR3 covers 14 residues. As DNA, the CDR3 is TGTGCCAGCAGTTTAATGGCAGGGGAGGATGAGCAGTTCTTC. Translating it yields CASSLMAGEDEQFF.

The CDR3 DNA sequence: TGTGCCAGCAGCCCCTATGACACGCAGTATTTT. As protein: CASSPYDTQYF. The chain links TRBV7-2 to TRBJ2-3; D not certain. Germline CDR1 is SGHTA and CDR2 is FQGNSA. Trimming removed 5 bases from V and 9 bases from J, with 9 bases in between. This CDR3 has 11 amino acids. Full variable domain (missing parts from reference TRBV7-2 and TRBJ2-3): GAGVSQSPSNKVTEKGKDVELRCDPISGHTALYWYRQSLGQGLEFLIYFQGNSAPDKSGLPSDRFSAERTGGSVSTLTIQRTQQEDSAVYLCASSPYDTQYFGPGTRLTVL.

The chain carries TRBV12-5 and TRBJ2-3; no clear D. Germline CDR1 reads LGHNT; CDR2 reads FRNRAP. This CDR3 contains 12 residues. Trimming took off 5 bases at V and 3 bases at J, with 6 bases between the two ends. Here the CDR3 DNA reads TGTGCTAGTGGTCCCAGGACAGATACGCAGTATTTT. It yields the protein CASGPRTDTQYF.

The table lists this clonotype with many counts. The V call is TRBV4-1, the J call TRBJ2-3; the D gene is possibly TRBD2 (6 bases). The CDR3 consists of 19 residues. CDR1 is MGHRA and CDR2 is YSYEKL in the germline V gene. The V and J ends lost 4 bases and 2 bases respectively, with 25 bases between them. The CDR3 loop is CASSLPGSGDSLNTDTQYF. The CDR3 DNA reads as TGCGCCAGCAGCCTACCTGGGTCTGGGGACTCCCTTAACACAGATACGCAGTATTTT.

This clonotype was seen at least ten times. V is TRBV12-3 or TRBV12-4 and J is TRBJ2-7, with 7 bases that match TRBD1. CDR3 length: 14 amino acids. Trimming took 8 bases from V and 5 from J; bases not matched to a gene: 12. The CDR3 coding sequence is TGTGCCAGCGGAAGACAGGGAGCAGGAAACGAGCAGTACTTC. It yields the protein CASGRQGAGNEQYF.

The V call is TRBV15, the J call TRBJ2-5, with 8 bases aligning to TRBD2. CDR3 size: 14 residues. V was pared by 5 bases and J by 5 bases, with 7 bases of the junction left unmatched. The germline V gene has CDR1 LNHNV and CDR2 YYDKDF (reference sequence). The CDR3 protein is CATSPSGRLETQYF. For the CDR3, the DNA is TGTGCCACCAGCCCAAGCGGGAGACTGGAGACCCAGTACTTC.

This clonotype was seen a few times. The chain joins TRBV12-3 or TRBV12-4 to TRBJ2-1, with D uncertain. The V end lost 3 bases, the J end lost 7 bases, and 7 bases lay between the germline ends. The CDR3 sequence is 12 residues long. The CDR3, as DNA: TGTGCCAGCAGTTTGGTAATAAATGAGCAGTTCTTC. This gives the protein CASSLVINEQFF.

The CDR3 loop is CASSLDVGDTGELFF. The CDR3, as DNA: TGCGCCAGCAGCTTGGATGTAGGAGACACCGGGGAGCTGTTTTTT. The chain employs TRBV5-1 and TRBJ2-2; D remains unclear. Between the trimmed V and J ends, which lost 0 bases and 3 bases, there was a span of 9 bases. Germline-derived CDR1 and CDR2 are SGHRS and YFSETQ. The CDR3 runs 15 residues. Full variable domain (outside the CDR3, taken from reference TRBV5-1 and TRBJ2-2): KAGVTQTPRYLIKTRGQQVTLSCSPISGHRSVSWYQQTPGQGLQFLFEYFSETQRNKGNFPGRFSGRQFSNSRSEMNVSTLELGDSALYLCASSLDVGDTGELFFGEGSRLTVL.

The gene calls are TRBV7-6 and TRBJ2-7, with 8 bases aligning to TRBD1. With V trimmed by 0 bases and J by 3 bases, 4 bases remained unmatched. This CDR3 spans 15 amino acids. Germline V gene sequence: CDR1 SGHVS, CDR2 FNYEAQ. The CDR3 reads CASSLADRGSYEQYF. CDR3 DNA sequence: TGTGCCAGCAGCTTAGCCGACAGGGGAAGCTACGAGCAGTACTTC.

In its sample, this clonotype was seen many times. V gene TRBV12-3 or TRBV12-4 combines with J gene TRBJ1-5; unclear D gene. The CDR3 sequence is 13 residues long. V was cut by 6 bases and J by 0 bases, with 6 bases left in between. DNA of the CDR3: TGTGCCAGCAGACTCGATAGCAATCAGCCCCAGCATTTT. Translation gives CASRLDSNQPQHF.

The chain recombines TRBV19 with TRBJ1-1; D unresolved. Germline V lookup: CDR1 LNHDA, CDR2 SQIVND (reference sequence). The CDR3 has 15 residues. Deletions cut 5 bases from V and 1 base from J, with 14 bases between. CDR3 sequence: CASSSRGWGNTEAFF. The CDR3 DNA is TGTGCCAGTAGTTCACGGGGATGGGGGAACACTGAAGCTTTCTTT.